The clone carrying this T cell receptor (beta chain) was picked up a small number of times. Its target is unknown. The record originates from a study of T-cell reconstitution after alpha-beta-depleted transplantation in children. CDR1 and CDR2 from the germline V gene are MDHEN and SYDVKM. The CDR3 length is 17 residues. V was pared by 2 bases and J by 2 bases, with 16 bases between. Study observations and caveats: The main origin of T-cell counts and diversity one year after transplant was newly produced T cells. From surviving recipient T cells and thymic progenitors came the high day-60 TCRbeta diversity observed in some patients. Several hundred expanded graft clones reportedly were the source of alpha-beta T cells about two months after transplant.

During its preparation, the TCRbeta library received unique molecular identifiers. TCRdb ran MiXCR on the PCR reads and lists one entry per CDR3 protein. The table includes some 830,000 distinct CDR3 sequences, roughly 15% detected once. The chain has TRBV28 and TRBJ2-1, with D perhaps TRBD2 (6 bases). Material: PBMCs, mostly from graft donor cells, obtained 360 days after TCRalphabeta/CD19-depleted stem cell transplant. The receptor was derived from a male patient younger than 18 who had a stem cell transplant for acute lymphoblastic leukemia, so the T cells may come from the graft donor. The CDR3 DNA is TGTGCCAGCAGTTTAGTAGGCGGGATGGGCCCCTACAATGAGCAGTTCTTC. Translating it yields CASSLVGGMGPYNEQFF.